These 12 T cell receptor beta chains were sequenced from one sample in a study of blood T cells in healthy people across ages. PCR was performed a second time for roughly 6 to 12 cycles using a sample-barcoded 5' primer and a J-beta primer mix. TCRdb re-analysed the 5' RACE reads in MiXCR, keeping a single row per CDR3 protein. The table includes 650,000 to 1,000,000 distinct CDR3 sequences, around half detected once. Sequenced sample: blood. Receptors originate from a man aged 80 or over in good health.

This clonotype turned up a few times. V and J are TRBV29-1 and TRBJ2-4; TRBD1 is a possible D gene (6 bases). V was pared by 6 bases and J by 5 bases, with 14 bases between. The CDR3 is 13 amino acids. Per germline, CDR1 SQVTM and CDR2 ANQGSEA. CDR3 amino acids: CSVASNRENIQYF. The CDR3 DNA reads TGCAGCGTCGCCTCAAACAGGGAAAACATTCAGTACTTC.

This chain's CDR3 is CASSLSGAGDEKLFF. The CDR3 DNA follows: TGCGCCAGCAGCTTGTCGGGGGCCGGGGATGAAAAACTGTTTTTT. V is TRBV5-1 and J is TRBJ1-4, with D possibly being TRBD1 (6 bases). V lost 1 base, J lost 6 bases, and 13 bases lay in between. Per germline, CDR1 SGHRS and CDR2 YFSETQ. The CDR3 runs to 15 residues.

The chain carries TRBV12-3 or TRBV12-4 and TRBJ2-1, with D unresolved. Trimming cost V 3 bases and J 9 bases, with 27 bases left between them. The CDR3 runs to 18 residues. DNA of the CDR3: TGTGCCAGCAGTTTTGCTGTCCTCCTGGGAAGGATGGTTGGTGAGCAGTTCTTC. As protein: CASSFAVLLGRMVGEQFF.

The chain joins TRBV3-1 to TRBJ1-5; 12 bases agree with TRBD1. With V trimmed by 2 bases and J by 5 bases, 10 bases remained unmatched. The CDR3 has 18 residues. CDR1 is LGHDT, CDR2 YNNKEL, per germline (reference sequence). The CDR3 spells CASSQTPGTGGRDQPQHF. The CDR3 bases are TGTGCCAGCAGCCAAACTCCGGGGACAGGGGGCAGGGATCAGCCCCAGCATTTT. Full variable domain (rest looked up from reference TRBV3-1 and TRBJ1-5): DTAVSQTPKYLVTQMGNDKSIKCEQNLGHDTMYWYKQDSKKFLKIMFSYNNKELIINETVPNRFSPKSPDKAHLNLHINSLELGDSAVYFCASSQTPGTGGRDQPQHFGDGTRLSIL.

To note about this clonotype: Germline is not matched at one junction end, which may reflect a read error. The rearrangement joins TRBV12-3 or TRBV12-4 to TRBJ2-3, with TRBD2 identical over 8 bases. CDR3 length: 16 residues. The CDR3 DNA reads as TGTGCCAGCAGTCCCCGGGCCAGCGGGAGCACAGATGCGCAGTATTTT. This encodes CASSPRASGSTDAQYF.

The chain recombines TRBV29-1 with TRBJ2-1; TRBD2 matches 11 bases. With 4 bases clipped from V and 0 bases from J, the junction kept 17 bases outside the gene matches. Germline CDR1 SQVTM, CDR2 ANQGSEA. The CDR3 consists of 20 residues. The CDR3 sequence is CSVVTLGASGGTSSYNEQFF. The CDR3, as DNA: TGCAGCGTTGTGACACTAGGGGCTAGCGGGGGGACTAGCTCCTACAATGAGCAGTTCTTC.

A note on this clonotype: It may be a read error: a sequence one base away is much more abundant. The chain uses TRBV7-2 and TRBJ2-5; the D gene is possibly TRBD1 (6 bases). The germline V gene has CDR1 SGHTA and CDR2 FQGNSA. V lost 5 bases and J lost 11, with 24 bases in between. The CDR3 runs to 15 residues. CDR3 DNA: TGTGCCAGCAGCGTCTACAGGGAACTATACAATGAGCAGTACTTC. Translating gives CASSVYRELYNEQYF.

This chain joins TRBV25-1 and TRBJ1-2; D might be TRBD1 (6 bases). Germline loops: CDR1 MGHDK, CDR2 SYGVNS. Trimming took 8 bases from V and 2 from J, leaving 12 bases between them. This CDR3 is 13 amino acids long. CDR3 nucleotide sequence: TGTGCCAGCTTAGGGGGGAGAAACTATGGCTACACCTTC. This encodes CASLGGRNYGYTF.

V and J are TRBV6-1 and TRBJ1-6, with 7 bases that match TRBD1. After removal of 1 base from V and 9 bases from J, the junction contained 12 bases not matched to a gene. The CDR3 is 17 amino acids. Looked up from germline, CDR1 is MNHNS and CDR2 is SASEGT. As DNA, the CDR3 is TGTGCCAGCAGTGAAGGTCGGAGGGGAGGGGGCCGTTCACCCCTCCACTTT. Its protein product is CASSEGRRGGGRSPLHF.

The chain is built from TRBV10-3 and TRBJ1-2; tentative D call: TRBD1 (5 bases). Germline lookup yields CDR1 ENHRY and CDR2 SYGVKD. This CDR3 has 14 residues. Deletions cut 4 bases from V and 0 bases from J, with 9 bases between. The CDR3 nucleotides read TGTGCCATCAGTGGAGGGGCAGCTAACTATGGCTACACCTTC. It yields the protein CAISGGAANYGYTF.

The chain couples TRBV11-3 to TRBJ2-5, with D unclear. Per the germline V gene, CDR1 is SGHNT and CDR2 is YENEEA. Trimming stripped 3 bases from V and 11 bases from J, with 13 bases between. This CDR3 has 12 residues. The CDR3 region is CASSLSWVEQYF. As DNA, the CDR3 is TGTGCCAGCAGCTTGAGCTGGGTTGAGCAGTACTTC. The full variable domain, completed using reference TRBV11-3 and TRBJ2-5, is EAGVVQSPRYKIIEKKQPVAFWCNPISGHNTLYWYLQNLGQGPELLIRYENEEAVDDSQLPKDRFSAERLKGVDSTLKIQPAELGDSAVYLCASSLSWVEQYFGPGTRLLVL.

This clonotype was recorded a few times. The V call is TRBV3-1, the J call TRBJ2-7; 8 nucleotides align to TRBD1. The V gene end was trimmed by 4 bases and the J gene end by 5 bases; junction bases not matched to a gene: 7. Germline CDR1 and CDR2: LGHDT and YNNKEL (reference sequence). This CDR3 is built from 14 residues. CDR3 coding DNA: TGTGCCAGCAGCCCTGGACAGGGTCGGAACGAGCAGTACTTC. Protein product: CASSPGQGRNEQYF.